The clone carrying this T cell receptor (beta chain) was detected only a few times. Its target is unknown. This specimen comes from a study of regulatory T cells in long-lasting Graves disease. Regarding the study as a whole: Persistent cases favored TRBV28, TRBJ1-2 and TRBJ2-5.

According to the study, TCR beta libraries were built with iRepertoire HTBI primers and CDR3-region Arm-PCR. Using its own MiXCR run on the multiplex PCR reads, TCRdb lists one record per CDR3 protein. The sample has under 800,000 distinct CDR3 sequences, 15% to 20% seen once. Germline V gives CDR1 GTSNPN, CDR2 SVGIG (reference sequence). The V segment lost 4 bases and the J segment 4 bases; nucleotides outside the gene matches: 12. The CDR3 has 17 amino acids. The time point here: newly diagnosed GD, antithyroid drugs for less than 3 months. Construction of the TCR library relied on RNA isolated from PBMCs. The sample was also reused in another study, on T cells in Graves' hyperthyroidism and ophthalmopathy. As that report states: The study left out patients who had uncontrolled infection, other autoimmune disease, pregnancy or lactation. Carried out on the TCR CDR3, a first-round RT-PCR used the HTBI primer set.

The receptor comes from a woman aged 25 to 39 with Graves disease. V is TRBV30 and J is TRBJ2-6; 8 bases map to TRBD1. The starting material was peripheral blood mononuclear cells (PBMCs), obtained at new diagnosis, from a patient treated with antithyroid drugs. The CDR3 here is CAWNGARGRGGANVLTF. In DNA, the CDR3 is TGTGCCTGGAATGGGGCCAGGGGGCGAGGAGGGGCCAACGTCCTGACTTTC.